This T cell receptor (beta chain) was obtained from a study of blood T cell repertoires in COVID-19. At the level of the study: Sites in the United States, Italy and Spain provided acute and convalescent COVID-19 samples. PBMCs, B-cell-depleted T cells, or T cells were the source of the cDNA or gDNA that made up the material.

Original analysis: Nucleated cell number was recorded as an estimate derived from reference gene primer amplification. Clones were read by immunoSEQ multiplex PCR, and TCRdb kept only the in-frame ones, dropping some. V and J calls and clone size are copied from that table; D and trimming were computed from the DNA. The sample records some 100,000 clones, more than 90% being singletons. This CDR3 region has 12 residues. Germline-derived CDR1 and CDR2 are SGHDN and FVKESK. V lost 0 bases and J 5 bases, leaving 4 bases between the germline ends. Sequenced sample: peripheral blood. The V gene is TRBV14, the J gene TRBJ2-5; no definite D call. This TCR came from a man between 65 and 85 years old with acute or convalescent COVID-19. The CDR3 here is CASSQDLETQYF. CDR3 DNA: TGTGCCAGCAGCCAAGATCTGGAGACCCAGTACTTC.